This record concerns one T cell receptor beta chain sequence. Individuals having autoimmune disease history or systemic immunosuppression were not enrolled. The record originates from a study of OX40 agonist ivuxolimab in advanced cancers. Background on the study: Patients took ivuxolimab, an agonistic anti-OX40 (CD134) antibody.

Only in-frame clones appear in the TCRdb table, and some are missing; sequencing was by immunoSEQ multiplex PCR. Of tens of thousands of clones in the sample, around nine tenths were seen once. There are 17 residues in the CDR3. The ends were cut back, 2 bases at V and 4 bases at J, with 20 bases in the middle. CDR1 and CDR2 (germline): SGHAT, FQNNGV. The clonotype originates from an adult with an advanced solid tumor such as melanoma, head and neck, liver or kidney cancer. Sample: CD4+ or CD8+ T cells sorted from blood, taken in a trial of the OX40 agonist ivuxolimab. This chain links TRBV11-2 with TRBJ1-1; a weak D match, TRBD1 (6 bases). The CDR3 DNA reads TGTGCCAGCAGCTTACCTTCAGGGGAGGATTTAAGCACTGAAGCTTTCTTT. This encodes CASSLPSGEDLSTEAFF. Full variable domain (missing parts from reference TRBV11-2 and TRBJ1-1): EAGVAQSPRYKIIEKRQSVAFWCNPISGHATLYWYQQILGQGPKLLIQFQNNGVVDDSQLPKDRFSAERLKGVDSTLKIQPAKLEDSAVYLCASSLPSGEDLSTEAFFGQGTRLTVV.